The rows below give T cell receptor beta chains drawn from one sample of a study of T cell responses to AZD1222 COVID-19 vaccine. TCRdb keeps only in-frame clones here, not all; method: immunoSEQ multiplex PCR. The sample yields about 150,000 clones, around 94% seen once. The input for sequencing was peripheral blood, taken on day 0 of AZD1222 vaccination. These TCRs come from an adult in good health. The CDR3 runs from the conserved cysteine through the conserved F or W. Fields, in order: clone size, D gene, V gene, J gene, CDR3 protein. D genes are given only for firm matches. Not all rows give a size; the values are once, few, many and, for expanded clones, a class.

NA,NA,TRBV6-2/TRBV6-3,TRBJ1-1,CASSYGTTGLRTVRNTEAFF
NA,NA,TRBV19,TRBJ1-5,CASSMEQINQPQHF
NA,TRBD1,TRBV7-9,TRBJ2-5,CASSFTGGQETQYF
NA,TRBD1,TRBV10-2,TRBJ1-6,CASRTGDNSPLHF
once,NA,TRBV7-9,TRBJ1-1,CASTPEMNTEAFF
NA,TRBD2,TRBV4-2,TRBJ2-2,CASSHSRALAGSRELFF
NA,NA,TRBV11-2,TRBJ1-6,CASSLTLDSPLHF
NA,NA,TRBV28,TRBJ1-2,CASRTGTNYGYTF
NA,NA,TRBV5-5,TRBJ2-1,CASSLAVVQFF
NA,NA,TRBV3-1/TRBV3-2,TRBJ1-6,CASSQEGNVPLHF
NA,NA,TRBV2,TRBJ2-3,CASSIGTDTQYF
NA,TRBD1,TRBV5-8,TRBJ1-5,CASSFLTGREIGHSNQPQHF
once,NA,TRBV11-3,TRBJ2-1,CASGLAPNEQFF
NA,TRBD2,TRBV30,TRBJ2-3,CAWSVGGADTQYF
NA,NA,TRBV5-1,TRBJ1-4,CASSLGQIVNEKLFF
NA,NA,TRBV28,TRBJ1-5,CASLVLGSGQPQHF
NA,NA,TRBV19,TRBJ2-2,CASSTGREGGGHGELFF
NA,NA,TRBV6-5,TRBJ1-1,CASTALGHRVSEAFF
NA,NA,TRBV6-5,TRBJ2-4,CASSYGPGGNIQYF
NA,NA,TRBV16,TRBJ2-2,CASSHTQPNTGELFF
NA,TRBD1,TRBV29-1,TRBJ1-2,CSVSGQGYGYTF
few,NA,TRBV30,TRBJ1-1,CAWSVSSGTEAFF
NA,TRBD1,TRBV6-2/TRBV6-3,TRBJ2-5,CASSYPDRGRGKTQYF
NA,NA,TRBV7-2,TRBJ2-3,CASSFLSQADTQYF
NA,NA,TRBV28,TRBJ1-3,CASGISTATGNTIYF
NA,TRBD2,TRBV29-1,TRBJ2-5,CSVEGGGKETQYF
NA,NA,TRBV6-5,TRBJ1-2,CASSYLAGVGYTF
NA,NA,TRBV24-1,TRBJ2-3,CATSGQGDTQYF
few,NA,TRBV5-1,TRBJ1-5,CASSLSGDYSNQPQHF
NA,NA,TRBV27,TRBJ1-5,CASSPTRSGGLNQPQHF
NA,TRBD1,TRBV6-2/TRBV6-3,TRBJ1-1,CASSDRGYTEAFF
NA,NA,TRBV2,TRBJ2-1,CASIGQYNEQFF
NA,NA,TRBV6-2/TRBV6-3,TRBJ1-5,CASSYSGMNAAQPQHF
NA,NA,TRBV7-9,TRBJ1-4,CASSRTGMMNEKLFF
once,NA,TRBV27,TRBJ1-1,CASSKVIKDTEAFF
once,NA,TRBV19,TRBJ1-1,CASITPNTEAFF
NA,NA,TRBV14,TRBJ1-3,CASSQDFRGNTIYF
NA,NA,TRBV5-4,TRBJ2-1,CASSLNSYNEQFF
NA,TRBD2,TRBV19,TRBJ2-1,CASTFYYGTSGHNEQFF
NA,NA,TRBV12-5,TRBJ2-3,CASGLGRTDTQYF
NA,NA,TRBV29-1,TRBJ2-2,CSGTGYGGELFF
NA,NA,TRBV6-5,TRBJ1-2,CASSYRDSGNYGYTF
NA,NA,TRBV9,TRBJ2-5,CASSVNSDSTQYF
NA,NA,TRBV2,TRBJ1-4,CASSKGQANEKLFF
NA,NA,TRBV5-6,TRBJ1-2,CASSLDGYGYTF
NA,TRBD2,TRBV7-8,TRBJ2-5,CASSSPMTSGRRGYQETQYF
NA,NA,TRBV7-9,TRBJ1-1,CASSSQGRGSRGAFF